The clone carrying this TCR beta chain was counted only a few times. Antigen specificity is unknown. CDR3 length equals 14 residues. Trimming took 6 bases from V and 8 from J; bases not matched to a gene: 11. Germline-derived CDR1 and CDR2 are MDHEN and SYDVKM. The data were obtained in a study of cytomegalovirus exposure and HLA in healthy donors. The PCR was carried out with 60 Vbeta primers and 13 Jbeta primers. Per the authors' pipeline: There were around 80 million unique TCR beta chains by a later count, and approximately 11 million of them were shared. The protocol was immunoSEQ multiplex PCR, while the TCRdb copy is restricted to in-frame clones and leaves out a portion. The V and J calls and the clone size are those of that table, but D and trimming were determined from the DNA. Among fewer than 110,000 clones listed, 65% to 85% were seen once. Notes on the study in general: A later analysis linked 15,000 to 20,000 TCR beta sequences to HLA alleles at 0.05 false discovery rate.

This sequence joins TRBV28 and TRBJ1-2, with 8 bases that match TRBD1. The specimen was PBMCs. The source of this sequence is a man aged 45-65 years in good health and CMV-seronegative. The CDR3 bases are TGTGCCAGCAGAACCCCAGGGGGCGCGGAGGGCTACACCTTC. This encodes CASRTPGGAEGYTF.